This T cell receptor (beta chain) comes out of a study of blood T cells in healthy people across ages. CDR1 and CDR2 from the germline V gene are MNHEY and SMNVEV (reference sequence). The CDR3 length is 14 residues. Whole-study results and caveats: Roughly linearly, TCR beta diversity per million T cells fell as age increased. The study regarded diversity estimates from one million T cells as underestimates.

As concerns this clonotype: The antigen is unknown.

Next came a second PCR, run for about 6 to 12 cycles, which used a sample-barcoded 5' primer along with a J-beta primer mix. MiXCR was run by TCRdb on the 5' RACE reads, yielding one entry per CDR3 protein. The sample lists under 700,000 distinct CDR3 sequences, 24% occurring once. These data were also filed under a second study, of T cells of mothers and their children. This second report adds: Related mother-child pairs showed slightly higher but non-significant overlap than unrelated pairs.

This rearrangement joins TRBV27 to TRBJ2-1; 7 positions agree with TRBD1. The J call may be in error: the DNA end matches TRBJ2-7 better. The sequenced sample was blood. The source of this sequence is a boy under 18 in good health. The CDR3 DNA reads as TGTGCCACCCGTTCAACCAACAGGGGCGGCGAGCAGTACTTC. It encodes CATRSTNRGGEQYF.